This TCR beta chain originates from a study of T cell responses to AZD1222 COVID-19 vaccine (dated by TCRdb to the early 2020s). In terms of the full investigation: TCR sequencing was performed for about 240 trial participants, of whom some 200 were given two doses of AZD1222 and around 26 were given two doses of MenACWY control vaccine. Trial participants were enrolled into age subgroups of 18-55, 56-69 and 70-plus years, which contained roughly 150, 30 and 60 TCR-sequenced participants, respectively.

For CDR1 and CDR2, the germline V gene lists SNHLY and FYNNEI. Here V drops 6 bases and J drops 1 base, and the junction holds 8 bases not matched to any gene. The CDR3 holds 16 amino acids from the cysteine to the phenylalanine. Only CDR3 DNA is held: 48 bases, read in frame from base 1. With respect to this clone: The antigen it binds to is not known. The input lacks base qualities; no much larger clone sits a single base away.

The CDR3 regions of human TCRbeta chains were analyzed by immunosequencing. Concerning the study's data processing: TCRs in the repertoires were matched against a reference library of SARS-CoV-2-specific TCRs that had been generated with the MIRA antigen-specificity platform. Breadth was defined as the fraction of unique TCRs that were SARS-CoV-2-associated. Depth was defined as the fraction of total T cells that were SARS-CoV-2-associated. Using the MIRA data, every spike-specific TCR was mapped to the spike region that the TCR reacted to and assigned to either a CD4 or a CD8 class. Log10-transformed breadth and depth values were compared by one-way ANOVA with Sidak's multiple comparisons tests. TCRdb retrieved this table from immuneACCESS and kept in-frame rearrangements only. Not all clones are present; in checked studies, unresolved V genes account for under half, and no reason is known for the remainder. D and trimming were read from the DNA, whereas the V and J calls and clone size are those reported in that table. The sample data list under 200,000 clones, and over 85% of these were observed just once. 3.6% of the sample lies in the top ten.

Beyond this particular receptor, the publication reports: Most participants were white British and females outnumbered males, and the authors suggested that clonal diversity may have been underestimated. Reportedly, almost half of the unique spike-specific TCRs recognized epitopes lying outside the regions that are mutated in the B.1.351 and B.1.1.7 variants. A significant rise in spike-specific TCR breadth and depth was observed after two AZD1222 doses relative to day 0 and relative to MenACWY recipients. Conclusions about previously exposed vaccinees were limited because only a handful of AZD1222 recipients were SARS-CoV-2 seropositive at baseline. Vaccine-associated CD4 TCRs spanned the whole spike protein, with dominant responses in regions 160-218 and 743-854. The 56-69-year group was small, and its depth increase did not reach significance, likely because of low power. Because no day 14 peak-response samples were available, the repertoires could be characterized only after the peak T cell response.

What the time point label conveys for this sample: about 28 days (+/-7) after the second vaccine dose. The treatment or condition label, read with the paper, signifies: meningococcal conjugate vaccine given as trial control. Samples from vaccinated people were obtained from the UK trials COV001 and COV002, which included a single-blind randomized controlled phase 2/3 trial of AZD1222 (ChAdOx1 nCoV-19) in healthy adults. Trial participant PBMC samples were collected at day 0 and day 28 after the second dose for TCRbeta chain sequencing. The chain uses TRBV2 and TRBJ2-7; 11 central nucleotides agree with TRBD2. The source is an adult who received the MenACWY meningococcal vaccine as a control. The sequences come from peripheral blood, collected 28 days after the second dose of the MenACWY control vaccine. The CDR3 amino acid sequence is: CASRGLAARGSYEQYF. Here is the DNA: TGTGCCAGCAGGGGACTAGCGGCCCGAGGATCCTACGAGCAGTACTTC.